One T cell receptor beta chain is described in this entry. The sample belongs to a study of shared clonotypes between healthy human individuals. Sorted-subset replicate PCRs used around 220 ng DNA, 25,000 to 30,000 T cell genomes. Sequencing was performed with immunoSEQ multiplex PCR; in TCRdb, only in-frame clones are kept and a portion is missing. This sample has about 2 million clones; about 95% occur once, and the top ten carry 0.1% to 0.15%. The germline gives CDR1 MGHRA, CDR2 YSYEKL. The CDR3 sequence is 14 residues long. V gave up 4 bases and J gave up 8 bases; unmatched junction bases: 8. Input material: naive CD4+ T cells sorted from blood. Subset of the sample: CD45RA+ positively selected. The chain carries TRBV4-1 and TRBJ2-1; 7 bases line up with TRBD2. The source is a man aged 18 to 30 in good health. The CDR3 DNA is TGCGCCAGCAGCCGACGGGACTATAGCGATGAGCAGTTCTTC. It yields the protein CASSRRDYSDEQFF.